This TCR beta chain stems from a study of graft-versus-host responses after intestinal transplantation. Study in general: All recipients were transplanted with multivisceral, liver-intestinal, or isolated intestinal grafts. Study outcomes and limitations: Recipient marrow showed GvH clones, some seen first in ileum or blood. High graft-versus-host to host-versus-graft clonal ratios were found in allografts of patients who had graft-donor T cell macrochimerism.

A note on this clone: Its antigen is as yet unknown.

V was cut by 5 bases and J by 7 bases, with 15 bases left in between. The CDR3 contains 14 residues. Germline V gene lookup returns CDR1 SEHNR and CDR2 FQNEAQ (reference sequence). Here immunoSEQ multiplex PCR was the method, and the copy in TCRdb shows in-frame clones only, minus some. The sample consists of about 85,000 clones, approximately 78% of them appearing once. This chain joins TRBV7-9 and TRBJ1-3, with unresolved D. The material sequenced was unstimulated CD4+ T cells sorted from spleen or lymph node cells, taken before intestinal transplant. The sequence was collected from a human donor who received an intestinal transplant. The CDR3 loop is CASSPSPGWNTIYF. CDR3 nucleotide sequence: TGTGCCAGCAGCCCCAGCCCGGGGTGGAACACCATATATTTT.